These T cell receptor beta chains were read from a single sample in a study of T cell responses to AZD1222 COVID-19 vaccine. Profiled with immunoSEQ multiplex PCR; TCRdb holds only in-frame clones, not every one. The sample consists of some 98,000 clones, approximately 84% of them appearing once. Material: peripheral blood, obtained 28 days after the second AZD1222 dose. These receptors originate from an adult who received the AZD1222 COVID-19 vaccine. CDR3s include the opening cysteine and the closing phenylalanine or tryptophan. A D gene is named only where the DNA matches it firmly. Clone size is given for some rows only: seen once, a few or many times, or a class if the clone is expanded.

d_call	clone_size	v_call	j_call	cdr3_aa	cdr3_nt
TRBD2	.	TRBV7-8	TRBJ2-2	CASSLGTSGSVGELFF	TGTGCCAGCAGCTTAGGGACTAGCGGGAGCGTCGGGGAGCTGTTTTTT
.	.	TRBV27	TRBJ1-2	CASKFDKGGGYTF	TGTGCCAGCAAGTTCGATAAGGGGGGGGGCTACACCTTC
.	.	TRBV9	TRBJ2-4	CASSVGLSKNIQYF	TGTGCCAGCAGCGTAGGCCTATCCAAAAACATTCAGTACTTC
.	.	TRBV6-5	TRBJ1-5	CASKPSQDQPQHF	TGTGCCAGCAAACCCTCCCAAGATCAGCCCCAGCATTTT
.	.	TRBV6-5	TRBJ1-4	CASSYSRRTNEKLFF	TGTGCCAGCAGTTACTCGAGGCGGACTAATGAAAAACTGTTTTTT
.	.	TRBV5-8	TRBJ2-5	CASSLASAGYQETQYF	TGTGCCAGCAGCTTGGCCTCTGCAGGTTACCAAGAGACCCAGTACTTC
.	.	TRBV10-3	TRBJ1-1	CAIRTGINTEAFF	TGTGCCATCAGGACCGGGATTAACACTGAAGCTTTCTTT
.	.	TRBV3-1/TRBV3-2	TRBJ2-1	CASRADYLNEQFF	TGTGCCAGCAGGGCAGACTACTTGAATGAGCAGTTCTTC
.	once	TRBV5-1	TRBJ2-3	CASSFQGPEDTQYF	TGCGCCAGCAGCTTCCAAGGGCCTGAAGATACGCAGTATTTT
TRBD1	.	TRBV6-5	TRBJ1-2	CASRRQGADGYTF	TGTGCCAGCAGAAGACAGGGGGCAGATGGCTACACCTTC
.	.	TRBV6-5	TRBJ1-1	CASSPLKNTEAFF	TGTGCCAGCAGTCCCCTCAAGAACACTGAAGCTTTCTTT
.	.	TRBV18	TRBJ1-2	CASSPPNLRGYTF	TGTGCCAGCTCCCCCCCCAACCTCCGTGGCTACACCTTC
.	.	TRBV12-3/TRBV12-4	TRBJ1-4	CASSWGFEKLFF	TGTGCCAGCAGTTGGGGATTTGAAAAACTGTTTTTT
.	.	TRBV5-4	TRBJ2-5	CASSLAFLTETQYF	TGTGCCAGCAGCTTGGCCTTCCTGACCGAGACCCAGTACTTC
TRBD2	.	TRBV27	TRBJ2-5	CASKGGRWQETQYF	TGTGCCAGCAAGGGAGGGCGGTGGCAAGAGACCCAGTACTTC
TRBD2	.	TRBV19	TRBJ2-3	CASDSGSRADTQYF	TGTGCCAGTGATAGCGGGAGTAGGGCAGATACGCAGTATTTT
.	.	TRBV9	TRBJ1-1	CASSSRQAMNTEAFF	TGTGCCAGCAGCTCCAGACAGGCCATGAACACTGAAGCTTTCTTT
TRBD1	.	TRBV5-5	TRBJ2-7	CASSLGQGAYSYEQYF	TGTGCCAGCAGCTTAGGGCAGGGGGCTTACTCCTACGAGCAGTACTTC
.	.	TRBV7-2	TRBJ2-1	CASSLGSGLTYNEQFF	TGTGCCAGCAGCTTAGGGTCGGGACTTACCTACAATGAGCAGTTCTTC
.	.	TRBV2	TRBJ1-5	CASSEMGGQQPQHF	TGTGCCAGCAGTGAAATGGGGGGGCAGCAGCCCCAGCATTTT
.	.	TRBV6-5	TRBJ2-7	CATPNSLGAYEQYF	TGTGCCACCCCTAATAGCCTGGGCGCCTACGAGCAGTACTTC
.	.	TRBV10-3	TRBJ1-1	CAISESGGDNTEAFF	TGTGCCATCAGTGAGTCGGGCGGGGATAACACTGAAGCTTTCTTT
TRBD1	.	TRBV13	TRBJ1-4	CASSLRRGREKLFF	TGTGCCAGCAGCTTAAGGAGGGGGCGAGAAAAACTGTTTTTT
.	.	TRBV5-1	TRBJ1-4	CASSLGTGFLGELFF	TGCGCCAGCAGCCTAGGGACCGGATTTCTGGGAGAACTGTTTTTT
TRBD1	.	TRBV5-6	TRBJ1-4	CASSTLGGENEKLFF	TGTGCCAGCAGCACCTTAGGGGGCGAGAATGAAAAACTGTTTTTT
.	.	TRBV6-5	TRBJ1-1	CASSYTQVTEAFF	TGTGCCAGCAGTTACACACAGGTGACTGAAGCTTTCTTT
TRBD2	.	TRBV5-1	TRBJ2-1	CASSLRAGEAYNEQFF	TGCGCCAGCAGCCTTCGAGCGGGAGAGGCCTACAATGAGCAGTTCTTC
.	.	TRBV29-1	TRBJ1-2	CSVRDGPNYGYTF	TGCAGCGTTCGAGATGGACCTAACTATGGCTACACCTTC
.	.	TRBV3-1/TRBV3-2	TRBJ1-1	CASSGSLKRNTEAFF	TGTGCCAGCAGTGGGAGTCTGAAGAGGAACACTGAAGCTTTCTTT
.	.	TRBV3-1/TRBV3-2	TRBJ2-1	CASSQGTPGPYNEQFF	TGTGCCAGCAGCCAAGGGACTCCAGGTCCCTACAATGAGCAGTTCTTC
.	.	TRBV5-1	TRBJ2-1	CASRREGHEQFF	TGCGCCAGCAGACGAGAGGGCCATGAGCAGTTCTTC
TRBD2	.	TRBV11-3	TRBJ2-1	CASSLESLSGNRVNEQFF	TGTGCCAGCAGCTTAGAGAGCCTTAGCGGGAATAGAGTGAATGAGCAGTTCTTC
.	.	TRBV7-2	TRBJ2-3	CASSLDLGDTQYF	TGTGCCAGCAGCCTAGACCTGGGGGATACGCAGTATTTT
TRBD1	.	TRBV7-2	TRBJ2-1	CASMAGGFVNEQFF	TGTGCCAGCATGGCAGGGGGTTTCGTAAATGAGCAGTTCTTC
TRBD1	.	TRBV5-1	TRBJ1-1	CASSDDGQGGREAFF	TGCGCCAGCAGCGACGACGGACAGGGGGGAAGAGAAGCTTTCTTT
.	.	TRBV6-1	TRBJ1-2	CASSENFALPYGYTF	TGTGCCAGCAGTGAAAATTTTGCTCTCCCCTATGGCTACACCTTC
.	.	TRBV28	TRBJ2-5	CASSLSGGTKETQYF	TGTGCCAGCAGTTTAAGCGGCGGGACAAAAGAGACCCAGTACTTC
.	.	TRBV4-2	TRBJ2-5	CASSQDGGQGTQYF	TGTGCCAGCAGCCAAGATGGGGGGCAGGGGACCCAGTACTTC
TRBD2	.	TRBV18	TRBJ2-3	CASSPPTSGYTDTQYF	TGTGCCAGCTCACCCCCGACTAGCGGATACACAGATACGCAGTATTTT
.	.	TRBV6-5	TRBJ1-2	CASSYSKIYGYTF	TGTGCCAGCAGTTACTCGAAAATCTATGGCTACACCTTC
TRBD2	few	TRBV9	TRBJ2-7	CASSVAGGRYEQYF	TGTGCCAGCAGCGTAGCGGGAGGGCGGTACGAGCAGTACTTC
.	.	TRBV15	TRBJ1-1	CATSRDLRGSAEAFF	TGTGCCACCAGCAGAGATTTAAGGGGAAGCGCTGAAGCTTTCTTT
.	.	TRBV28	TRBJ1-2	CATLKGVRYGYTF	TGTGCCACCCTCAAGGGGGTCCGCTATGGCTACACCTTC
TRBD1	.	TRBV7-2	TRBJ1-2	CASSPDRVQDRYTF	TGTGCCAGCAGCCCGGACAGGGTTCAGGATCGCTACACCTTC
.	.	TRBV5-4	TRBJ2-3	CASSLERPDTQYF	TGTGCCAGCAGCTTGGAGAGGCCAGATACGCAGTATTTT
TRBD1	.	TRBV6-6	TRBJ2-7	CASRQGESYEQYF	TGTGCCTCAAGACAGGGGGAGTCCTACGAGCAGTACTTC
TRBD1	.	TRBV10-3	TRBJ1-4	CAISDATGHGEKLFF	TGTGCCATCAGTGATGCGACAGGGCATGGTGAAAAACTGTTTTTT
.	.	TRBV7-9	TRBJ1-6	CASSLSSYNSPLHF	TGTGCCAGCAGCTTGTCTTCCTATAATTCACCCCTCCACTTT
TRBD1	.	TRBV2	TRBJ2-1	CASAWDRGDNEQFF	TGTGCCTCCGCATGGGACAGGGGCGACAATGAGCAGTTCTTC
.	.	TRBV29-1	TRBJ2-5	CSVESIGETQYF	TGCAGCGTTGAATCGATAGGAGAGACCCAGTACTTC
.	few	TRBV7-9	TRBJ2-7	CASSLGAGETHEQYF	TGTGCCAGCAGCTTAGGAGCAGGGGAGACCCACGAGCAGTACTTC
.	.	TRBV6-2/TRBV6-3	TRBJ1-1	CASSPQGIEAFF	TGTGCCAGCAGTCCCCAGGGGATTGAAGCTTTCTTT
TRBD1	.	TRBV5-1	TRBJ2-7	CVSSPQGADYEQYF	TGCGTCTCAAGCCCGCAGGGGGCGGACTACGAGCAGTACTTC
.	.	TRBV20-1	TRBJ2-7	CSASYEQYF	TGCAGTGCTTCGTACGAGCAGTACTTC
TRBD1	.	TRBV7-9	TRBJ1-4	CASSSAQGGGWEKLFF	TGTGCCAGCAGCTCTGCCCAGGGGGGCGGCTGGGAAAAACTGTTTTTT
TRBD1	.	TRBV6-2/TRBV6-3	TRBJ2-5	CASSPTGGKTQYF	TGTGCCAGCAGCCCGACAGGGGGCAAGACCCAGTACTTC